This record covers a single T cell receptor beta chain. The source of the sample is a study of cytomegalovirus exposure and HLA in healthy donors. The PCR ran on 60 Vbeta and 13 Jbeta primers. Sequencing was performed with immunoSEQ multiplex PCR; in TCRdb, only in-frame clones are kept and a portion is missing. The sample records some 220,000 clones, more than 75% being singletons. V gave up 7 bases and J gave up 8 bases, with 12 bases separating them. The CDR3 contains 12 residues. The V gene's germline CDR1 is MGHDK and CDR2 SYGVNS. Donors sampled were nominally healthy, though unrecorded immune exposures were likely.

The sequence derives from a girl aged 2 to 10 in good health and CMV-seronegative. What was sequenced was PBMCs. V and J are TRBV25-1 and TRBJ2-1; possibly TRBD1 for D (5 bases). This CDR3 reads CASKAGYDEQFF. The CDR3 region has the DNA TGTGCCAGCAAGGCAGGGTATGATGAGCAGTTCTTC.